This record concerns one T cell receptor beta chain sequence. This entry belongs to a study of blood T cells in healthy people across ages. Germline trimming cut 2 bases from V and 1 base from J; bases unmatched to any gene: 6. This CDR3 region has 17 residues. Germline loops: CDR1 MNHEY, CDR2 SVGAGI. PBMCs were isolated at a quantity of at least 6 million per sample. A minimum of 6 micrograms of total RNA was extracted per sample. A second PCR, run for about 6 to 12 cycles, used a sample-barcoded 5' primer plus a J-beta primer mix. Each cDNA was tagged by a template-switch adaptor containing 12 random nucleotides. TCRdb analysed the 5' RACE reads with MiXCR anew, one entry per CDR3 protein. The sample consists of a few hundred thousand distinct CDR3 sequences, 45% to 65% of them appearing once.

Specimen: blood. The TCR originated in a man between 60 and 70 years old in good health. The V and J genes are TRBV6-5 and TRBJ2-1; TRBD2 agrees at 9 bases. The DNA for the CDR3 is TGTGCCAGCAGTTACCTCGGACTAGCGCAATCCTACAATGAGCAGTTCTTC. Translating it yields CASSYLGLAQSYNEQFF.